This T cell receptor beta chain was observed in a study of T cell repertoires in cytomegalovirus infection. Overall study context: HLA-B-restricted CMV epitopes that are well studied were used alongside recently identified HLA-C-restricted ones. An indication of both CMV infection and matching HLA type came from public TCR beta signatures. Study-level results: Adding up the frequency of public TCR beta families identified people who carried CMV plus the relevant HLA.

The CDR3 sequence is 12 residues long. Trimming pared 8 bases from V and 0 bases from J, leaving 6 bases between. Germline lookup yields CDR1 SGHTA and CDR2 FQGNSA. TCRdb independently ran MiXCR on the reads; one entry per CDR3 protein. The sample includes about 310,000 distinct CDR3 sequences, roughly 25% seen only once; the top ten take more than 10%. Points on this clonotype: Its antigen is not identified.

The sequencing used cultured PBMCs, collected from culture after CMV antigen stimulation. This sequence originates from a human donor in good health (CMV status not recorded). Some clones in this sample may be carry-over from other donors' samples. This chain connects TRBV7-2 to TRBJ2-3; D remains unclear. This CDR3 is CASGSSTDTQYF. DNA for the CDR3: TGTGCCAGCGGGTCTAGCACAGATACGCAGTATTTT.